Below, one T cell receptor (beta chain) is given with its context. The data belong to a study of blood T cell repertoires in COVID-19. From germline, CDR1 is SGHRS and CDR2 YFSETQ. Trimming stripped 3 bases from V and 4 bases from J, with 14 bases between. The CDR3 is made up of 15 amino acids. The repertoire was sequenced with immunoSEQ multiplex PCR; TCRdb's copy has only in-frame clones and lacks some. The repertoire has roughly 200,000 clones, about 88% of them found once; the top ten carry just under 25%. The chain carries TRBV5-1 and TRBJ2-1; possible D gene TRBD2, 6 bases. Sequenced sample: PBMCs or T cells enriched from blood (not recorded which). This receptor was taken from a woman aged 40 to 50 in a cohort exposed to, infected with or recovered from COVID-19 (not recorded which). DNA of the CDR3: TGCGCCAGCAGCTCGGACGGGGGTCCGTACAATGAGCAGTTCTTC. Translated: CASSSDGGPYNEQFF.